Below are 28 T cell receptor beta chains sequenced from a single sample in a study of blood T cell repertoires in COVID-19. Sequencing used immunoSEQ multiplex PCR; TCRdb keeps in-frame clones, though not all of them. Seen here are 200,000 to 250,000 clones, 85% to 90% observed once, and the top ten hold around 2.8%. Sequenced: peripheral blood. The receptors originated from a woman in her sixties with acute or convalescent COVID-19.

The chain carries TRBV7-8 and TRBJ2-2; D might be TRBD2 (6 bases). The V gene lost 1 base and the J gene lost 4 bases, with 13 bases spanning the gap. This CDR3 has 16 amino acids. Germline V CDR1 and CDR2: SGHVS, FQNEAQ. CDR3 DNA: TGTGCCAGCAGCTTAGACGGGGGAACTTTCACCGGGGAGCTGTTTTTT. This gives the protein CASSLDGGTFTGELFF.

The J gene is TRBJ2-7, the V gene TRBV18; no definite D call. Germline values: CDR1 KGHSH, CDR2 LQKENI. The CDR3 length is 14 residues. Trimming shortened V by 3 bases and J by 2 bases, and 11 bases separated the two germline ends. The CDR3: CASSPGNPAYEQYF. The DNA of the CDR3 is TGTGCCAGCTCACCCGGTAATCCGGCCTACGAGCAGTACTTC. Complete variable domain (other parts from reference TRBV18 and TRBJ2-7): NAGVMQNPRHLVRRRGQEARLRCSPMKGHSHVYWYRQLPEEGLKFMVYLQKENIIDESGMPKERFSAEFPKEGPSILRIQQVVRGDSAAYFCASSPGNPAYEQYFGPGTRLTVT.

The chain recombines TRBV21-1 with TRBJ1-6; the table gives TRBD1 as D, unverified against the DNA. TRBV21-1 constitutes a pseudogene. This CDR3 spans 17 amino acids. The CDR3 protein is CASSKALDRGLNSPLHF. As DNA, the CDR3 is TGTGCCAGCAGCAAAGCTTTAGACAGGGGGCTCAATTCACCCCTCCACTTT.

The rearrangement uses TRBV5-6 and TRBJ1-2, with 11 bases aligning to TRBD1. Germline V gene lookup returns CDR1 SGHDT and CDR2 YYEEEE. The CDR3 covers 15 residues. V lost 1 base and J lost 3; bases outside the gene matches: 2. CDR3 amino acids: CASSLMGQGDYGYTF. The DNA for the CDR3 is TGTGCCAGCAGCTTGATGGGACAGGGGGACTATGGCTACACCTTC.

The genes are TRBV29-1 and TRBJ1-2; 11 nucleotides agree with TRBD1. This CDR3 has 12 amino acids. Germline values: CDR1 SQVTM, CDR2 ANQGSEA. V dropped 7 bases and J dropped 10; count of bases not matched to a gene: 8. CDR3: CSAMGQGEVYTF. CDR3 sequence (DNA): TGCAGCGCCATGGGACAGGGGGAAGTCTACACCTTC. Variable domain in full (rest from reference TRBV29-1 and TRBJ1-2): SAVISQKPSRDICQRGTSLTIQCQVDSQVTMMFWYRQQPGQSLTLIATANQGSEATYESGFVIDKFPISRPNLTFSTLTVSNMSPEDSSIYLCSAMGQGEVYTFGSGTRLTVV.

The genes are TRBV28 and TRBJ2-7, with 9 bases that match TRBD1. The J segment lost 5 bases and the V segment lost 6 bases, leaving 14 bases of the junction unmatched. Germline V gives CDR1 MDHEN, CDR2 SYDVKM. This CDR3 region has 16 residues. The CDR3 nucleotides read TGTGCCAGCAGGGTACTCAGGACAGGGGACGAGAACGAGCAGTACTTC. Translating gives CASRVLRTGDENEQYF.

This clone was counted a single time. The chain links TRBV21-1 to TRBJ1-2. TRBV21-1 is a listed pseudogene. The CDR3 is 16 amino acids. In DNA form, the CDR3 reads TGTGCCAGCAGCAAAGATTGTCGGGGAACTAACTATGGCTACACCTTC. Translation: CASSKDCRGTNYGYTF.

This clone was counted a single time. The CDR3 sequence is CASSPVGQGASNEKLFF. The DNA of the CDR3 is TGTGCCAGCTCACCAGTGGGACAGGGGGCCTCTAATGAAAAACTGTTTTTT. The chain employs TRBV18 and TRBJ1-4; 12 positions match TRBD1. Germline CDR1 KGHSH, CDR2 LQKENI. The trim removed 2 bases at V and 3 bases at J, leaving 4 bases unmatched. This CDR3 is built from 17 residues.

The chain joins TRBV7-3 to TRBJ2-5, with TRBD1 matching 8 bases. The CDR3 length is 14 residues. Germline V CDR1 and CDR2: SGHTA, FQGTGA. J gave up 5 bases and V 3 bases, and 5 bases lay outside the gene matches. CDR3 amino acids: CASSFDRGSETQYF. The CDR3 bases are TGTGCCAGCAGCTTCGACAGGGGTTCCGAGACCCAGTACTTC.

The rearrangement uses TRBV19 and TRBJ2-2; TRBD2 aligns across 9 bases. Trimming removed 2 bases from V and 7 bases from J; junction bases left unmatched: 8. There are 16 residues in the CDR3. Germline V gene data show CDR1 as LNHDA and CDR2 as SQIVND (reference sequence). The CDR3 DNA reads TGTGCCAGTAGTATACTCTGGCGGGGGGGCGGCGGGGAGCTGTTTTTT. This gives the protein CASSILWRGGGGELFF.

The count of this clone is one. The chain recombines TRBV5-1 with TRBJ2-5; TRBD1 aligns across 12 bases. The CDR3 has 17 residues. CDR1 SGHRS and CDR2 YFSETQ come from the germline V gene. V shed 1 base, J shed 5 bases, and the junction held 9 bases outside the gene matches. The CDR3 reads CASSLLPGQGARETQYF. Here the CDR3 DNA reads TGCGCCAGCAGCTTGTTACCGGGACAGGGGGCCCGTGAGACCCAGTACTTC.

J is TRBJ1-5 and V is TRBV3-1 (or the pseudogene TRBV3-2), with D unresolved. Between the trimmed V and J ends, which lost 4 bases and 2 bases, there was a span of 6 bases. Per the germline V gene, CDR1 is LGHDT and CDR2 is YNNKEL (reference sequence). The CDR3 sequence is 13 residues long. The CDR3 DNA reads TGTGCCAGCAGCCTCACGGGCAATCAGCCCCAGCATTTT. It specifies CASSLTGNQPQHF.

V usage is TRBV2 and J usage is TRBJ1-1; D gene ambiguous. Germline V gene data show CDR1 as SNHLY and CDR2 as FYNNEI. The V gene lost 8 bases and the J gene lost 3 bases, with 13 bases spanning the gap. The CDR3 loop spans 13 amino acids. In DNA form, the CDR3 reads TGTGCCAGCCCCTTCGAAGAGGACACTGAAGCTTTCTTT. Its translation is CASPFEEDTEAFF.

J is TRBJ1-3 and V is TRBV3-1 (or the pseudogene TRBV3-2); the D gene is possibly TRBD1 (5 bases). Germline V gene sequence: CDR1 LGHDT, CDR2 YNNKEL (reference sequence). This CDR3 contains 14 residues. V was pared by 8 bases and J by 1 base, with 12 bases between. For the CDR3, the DNA is TGTGCCAGCGGGGGGAAAGGGTCTGGAAACACCATATATTTT. It encodes CASGGKGSGNTIYF.

The chain carries TRBV5-1 and TRBJ2-5; 10 nucleotides line up with TRBD2. Looked up from germline, CDR1 is SGHRS and CDR2 is YFSETQ. The V and J ends lost 1 base and 2 bases, in that order; junction bases with no gene match: 5. The CDR3 consists of 16 residues. CDR3 residues: CASSLISGRVQETQYF. In DNA form, the CDR3 reads TGCGCCAGCAGCTTGATCAGCGGGAGGGTACAAGAGACCCAGTACTTC.

The chain joins TRBV5-1 to TRBJ2-1; TRBD2 matches 8 bases. The CDR3 has 15 amino acids. J was trimmed by 8 bases and V by 7 bases; bases with no gene match: 14. CDR1 and CDR2 from the germline V gene are SGHRS and YFSETQ. The CDR3 DNA follows: TGCGCCAGCCGACCCGGATTAGCGGGGACCTATGAGCAGTTCTTC. The encoded protein is CASRPGLAGTYEQFF. The whole variable domain, filled in from reference TRBV5-1 and TRBJ2-1, reads KAGVTQTPRYLIKTRGQQVTLSCSPISGHRSVSWYQQTPGQGLQFLFEYFSETQRNKGNFPGRFSGRQFSNSRSEMNVSTLELGDSALYLCASRPGLAGTYEQFFGPGTRLTVL.

The chain uses TRBV6-2 or TRBV6-3 and TRBJ1-1, with 10 positions matching TRBD1. Trimming removed 3 bases from V and 2 bases from J; junction bases left unmatched: 9. Germline V gene sequence: CDR1 MNHEY, CDR2 SVGEGT. CDR3 length: 17 residues. The CDR3 region is CASSYETGGALNTEAFF. The CDR3 DNA sequence: TGTGCCAGCAGTTATGAGACAGGGGGCGCGTTAAACACTGAAGCTTTCTTT.

The CDR3 spells CASSLDPGHREETQYF. Here the CDR3 DNA reads TGCGCCAGCAGCTTGGACCCGGGACACCGGGAAGAGACCCAGTACTTC. The chain is built from TRBV5-1 and TRBJ2-5, with a possible D match to TRBD1 (6 bases). This CDR3 is 16 amino acids long. V lost 0 bases, J lost 3 bases, and 15 bases lay in between. Germline CDR1 SGHRS, CDR2 YFSETQ.

In nucleotides, the CDR3 is TGTGCCAGCAGTGACCCCTCCCGTCACATTAACTATGGCTACACCTTC. This sequence encodes CASSDPSRHINYGYTF. The rearrangement links TRBV6-4 to TRBJ1-2; D gene uncertain. The CDR3 is made up of 16 amino acids. V shed 2 bases and J shed 1 base, with 14 bases lying between them. The germline V gene encodes CDR1 MRHNA and CDR2 SNTAGT.

Comment on this clone: At one boundary the junction diverges from the germline segment, which might be a read error. This chain's CDR3 is CASSSPGLRSVGHF. The CDR3 bases are TGTGCCAGCAGTTCCCCAGGACTAAGAAGCGTGGGCCACTTC. V is TRBV28 and J is TRBJ2-7, with D maybe TRBD2 (6 bases). This CDR3 is built from 14 residues. Per germline, CDR1 MDHEN and CDR2 SYDVKM. Complete variable domain (other parts from reference TRBV28 and TRBJ2-7): DVKVTQSSRYLVKRTGEKVFLECVQDMDHENMFWYRQDPGLGLRLIYFSYDVKMKEKGDIPEGYSVSREKKERFSLILESASTNQTSMYLCASSSPGLRSVGHFGPGTRLTVT.

This sequence joins TRBV4-1 and TRBJ1-5; unclear D gene. The CDR3 spans 13 residues. Trimming shortened V by 0 bases and J by 9 bases, and 9 bases separated the two germline ends. From germline, CDR1 is MGHRA and CDR2 YSYEKL. The CDR3 nucleotides are TGCGCCAGCAGCCAAGATTCGGGAAGGCCCCAGCATTTT. This sequence encodes CASSQDSGRPQHF.

This clone was observed a single time. This chain links TRBV15 with TRBJ2-2, with a possible D match to TRBD2 (6 bases). The length of the CDR3 is 16 residues. Deletions cut 0 bases from V and 4 bases from J, with 12 bases between. Per germline, CDR1 LNHNV and CDR2 YYDKDF (reference sequence). In nucleotides, the CDR3 is TGTGCCACCAGCAGAGAAATCGGACTACTCACCGGGGAGCTGTTTTTT. This encodes CATSREIGLLTGELFF.

This clone was seen only a few times. The chain joins TRBV20-1 to TRBJ2-2, with 8 bases identical to TRBD2. There are 14 residues in the CDR3. The V and J ends lost 3 bases and 2 bases, in that order; junction bases with no gene match: 2. The germline V gene encodes CDR1 DFQATT and CDR2 SNEGSKA (reference sequence). CDR3 residues: CSASRTSNTGELFF. DNA of the CDR3: TGCAGTGCTAGTCGGACTAGCAACACCGGGGAGCTGTTTTTT.

The J gene is TRBJ1-1, the V gene TRBV19; a weak D match, TRBD1 (5 bases). V was cut by 7 bases and J by 0 bases, with 15 bases left in between. This CDR3 is 15 amino acids long. The germline gives CDR1 LNHDA, CDR2 SQIVND (reference sequence). The CDR3 DNA follows: TGTGCCAGTAAGGAGAGCGGGGGAATGAACACTGAAGCTTTCTTT. Its protein product is CASKESGGMNTEAFF.

This clone occurred a few times. V and J are TRBV5-1 and TRBJ2-2; TRBD2 is a possible D gene (5 bases). Germline V gene sequence: CDR1 SGHRS, CDR2 YFSETQ. V was pared by 7 bases and J by 3 bases, with 10 bases between. This CDR3 comprises 13 residues. CDR3 coding DNA: TGCGCCAGCCAGGTGAGGGACACCGGGGAGCTGTTTTTT. This translates into CASQVRDTGELFF.

The chain is built from TRBV6-5 and TRBJ2-5, with D perhaps matching TRBD1 (6 bases). The V end was cut by 4 bases, the J end by 2 bases, with 8 bases between. Germline V CDR1 and CDR2: MNHEY, SVGAGI. This CDR3 comprises 13 residues. The CDR3 loop reads CASSLRGQETQYF. CDR3 nucleotide sequence: TGTGCCAGCAGTTTAAGGGGGCAAGAGACCCAGTACTTC.

CDR3 region: CASRQGGAYEQYF. The CDR3 DNA sequence: TGTGCCAGTAGACAGGGGGGGGCTTACGAGCAGTACTTC. The V call is TRBV6-5, the J call TRBJ2-7, with 9 bases fitting TRBD1. Losses at the gene ends were 9 bases for V and 4 bases for J; bases not matched to a gene: 7. Per the germline V gene, CDR1 is MNHEY and CDR2 is SVGAGI. The CDR3 is 13 residues long.

The CDR3 DNA reads as TGTGCCAGCAGCGCCGGGACTGGCCCCTGGGAGCAGTACTTC. As protein: CASSAGTGPWEQYF. The chain carries TRBV7-2 and TRBJ2-7, with D tentatively TRBD2 (6 bases). Trimming left V 5 bases short and J 7 bases short, with 18 bases between. Germline values: CDR1 SGHTA, CDR2 FQGNSA. The CDR3 spans 14 residues.